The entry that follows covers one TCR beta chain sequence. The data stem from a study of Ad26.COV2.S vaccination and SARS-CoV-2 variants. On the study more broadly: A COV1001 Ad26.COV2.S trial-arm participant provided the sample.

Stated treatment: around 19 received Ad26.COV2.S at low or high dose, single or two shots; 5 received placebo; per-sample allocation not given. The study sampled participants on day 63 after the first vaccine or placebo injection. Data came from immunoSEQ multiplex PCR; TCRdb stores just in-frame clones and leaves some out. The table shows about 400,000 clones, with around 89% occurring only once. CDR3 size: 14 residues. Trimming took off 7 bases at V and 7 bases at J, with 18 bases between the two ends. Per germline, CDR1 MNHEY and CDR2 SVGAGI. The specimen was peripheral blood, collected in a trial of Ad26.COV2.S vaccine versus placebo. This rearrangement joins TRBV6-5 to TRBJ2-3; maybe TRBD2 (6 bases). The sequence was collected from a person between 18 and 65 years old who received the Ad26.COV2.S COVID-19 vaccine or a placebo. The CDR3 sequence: CASTRGEPFYTQYF. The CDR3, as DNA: TGTGCCAGCACTCGCGGGGAGCCGTTTTATACGCAGTATTTT.